The sequence of this T cell receptor (beta chain) was determined in a study of T cells expressing NK-cell markers. Study summary: The authors sequenced eight donors, of whom seven were HCMV-seropositive and one was seronegative.

Findings and caveats of the study: These clonotypes also led the CD3+CD56-NKG2C+ fraction in a few donors.

TCRdb re-called the 5' RACE reads and gives one entry per CDR3 protein, without DNA. The sample has hundreds of thousands of distinct CDR3 sequences; the top ten hold around 3.9%. CDR1 and CDR2 from the germline V gene are SGHRS and YFSETQ. The CDR3 length is 13 residues. Comment on this clonotype: Its target is unknown.

This sequence originates from a woman aged 18-70 years in good health. Sample: blood T cells: a sorted CD56 or NKG2C T cell subset, CD4+ or CD8+ T cells, or bulk PBMC T cells (not recorded which). The V call is TRBV5-1, the J call TRBJ2-1; the TCRdb call, TRBD1, lacks DNA for checking. The CDR3 region is CASSIGQGNEQFF.